Here is one TCR beta chain with its context. At one end the junction does not follow the germline gene, possibly because of a read error. This sample was included in a study of identical twins. Looked up from germline, CDR1 is SGHRS and CDR2 is YFSETQ. This CDR3 contains 15 residues. A single record per CDR3 protein comes from TCRdb applying MiXCR to the 5' RACE reads. This sample carries a few hundred thousand distinct CDR3 sequences, roughly 15% of them seen once, and the ten largest clones take roughly 0.43%. The sample also formed part of further work on yellow fever vaccine responses in identical twins.

The V gene is TRBV5-1, the J gene TRBJ2-4; the match to TRBD2 covers 10 bases. This clonotype was sampled from a young woman in good health. The sample consisted of CD4+ T cells sorted from blood. The CDR3 bases are TGCGCCAGCAGCAGCGGGGGGGCAGAAGGAAACACTCAGTACTTC. As protein: CASSSGGAEGNTQYF.